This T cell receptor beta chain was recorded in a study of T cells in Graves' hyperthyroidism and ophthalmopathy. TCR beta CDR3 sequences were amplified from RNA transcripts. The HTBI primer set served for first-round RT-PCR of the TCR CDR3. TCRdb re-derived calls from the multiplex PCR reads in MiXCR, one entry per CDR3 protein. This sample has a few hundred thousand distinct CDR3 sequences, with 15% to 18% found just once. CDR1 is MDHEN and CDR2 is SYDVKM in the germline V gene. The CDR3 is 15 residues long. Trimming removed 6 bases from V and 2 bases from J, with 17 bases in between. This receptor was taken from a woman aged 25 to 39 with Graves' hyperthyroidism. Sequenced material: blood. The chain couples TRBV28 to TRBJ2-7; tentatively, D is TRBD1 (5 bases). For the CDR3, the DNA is TGTGCCAGCAGAGATCGACAGACTTTTACCTACGAGCAGTACTTC. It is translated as CASRDRQTFTYEQYF.